The rows below give T cell receptor beta chains drawn from one sample of a study of blood T cell repertoires in COVID-19. The assay was immunoSEQ multiplex PCR, and TCRdb's table has in-frame clones only and misses some. Of tens of thousands of clones detected, roughly 87% appear once; the ten largest clones hold more than 14%. Sequencing input: peripheral blood. These receptors were collected from a male donor with acute or convalescent COVID-19. CDR3s include the opening cysteine and the closing phenylalanine or tryptophan. The D gene is left open where the match is weak. Clone sizes are given selectively: once, few, many, or a class where the clone is expanded.

V	size	J	D	DNA	CDR3
TRBV29-1	NA	TRBJ1-4	TRBD1	TGCAGCGTTGGGGGGACAGGGGTCGGTGAAAAACTGTTTTTT	CSVGGTGVGEKLFF
TRBV5-1	NA	TRBJ1-5	NA	TGCGCCAGCAGCTTGGGGTCCGGGGGGGAAAATCAGCCCCAGCATTTT	CASSLGSGGENQPQHF
TRBV6-1	NA	TRBJ2-3	NA	TGTGCCAGCAGTGAAGCGGCAAGTCCTAGAACAGATACGCAGTATTTT	CASSEAASPRTDTQYF
TRBV21-1	NA	TRBJ1-4	NA	TGTGCCAGCAGCCGACGGACAGGGCTGCATTTCACGACTAATGAAAAACTGTTTTTT	CASSRRTGLHFTTNEKLFF
TRBV19	NA	TRBJ1-1	NA	TGTGCCAGTAGTCAAATGAGCACTGAAGCTTTCTTT	CASSQMSTEAFF
TRBV21-1	NA	TRBJ2-7	NA	TGTGCCAGCAGCAAACCCGTAGCTTACGAGCAGTACTTC	CASSKPVAYEQYF
TRBV2	NA	TRBJ2-2	NA	TGTGCCAGCAGTGAGACGGGTAGGGGGAAGGGGGAGCTGTTTTTT	CASSETGRGKGELFF
TRBV19	NA	TRBJ2-1	NA	TGTGCCAGTAACCCCAGGGGCGACTCCTACAATGAGCAGTTCTTC	CASNPRGDSYNEQFF
TRBV27	once	TRBJ1-6	TRBD1	TGTGCCAGCAGTATCCGGGACAGGGGAAATTCACCCCTCCACTTT	CASSIRDRGNSPLHF
TRBV4-2	NA	TRBJ1-3	NA	TGTGCCAGCAGCCAAGATAGCCACAGACAGGGAAACACCATATATTTT	CASSQDSHRQGNTIYF
TRBV6-2/TRBV6-3	NA	TRBJ2-5	TRBD2	TGTGCCAGCAGTTACTCGGAGGGGTGGGGACTAGCAGCCGAGACCCAGTACTTC	CASSYSEGWGLAAETQYF
TRBV19	NA	TRBJ1-1	TRBD1	TGTGCCAGTACCAGACAGGGGGCAACTGAAGCTTTCTTT	CASTRQGATEAFF
TRBV24-1	NA	TRBJ2-2	TRBD2	TGTGCCACCAGTGATCCCCCGGGGGGTCCGAGGACCGGGGAGCTGTTTTTT	CATSDPPGGPRTGELFF
TRBV4-1	NA	TRBJ1-4	NA	TGCGCCAGCAGCCCGGGGGTTACTAATGAAAAACTGTTTTTT	CASSPGVTNEKLFF